This TCR beta chain derives from a study of monozygotic twins with inflammatory bowel disease. Study-level findings and limits: Especially with disease activity, IBD patients shared fewer clonotypes with others than healthy twins did.

The CDR3 runs 18 residues. The germline V gene has CDR1 SGHKS and CDR2 YYEKEE (reference sequence). About this clonotype: Its antigen is unidentified.

TCRdb reprocessed the 5' RACE reads and stores each CDR3 protein as one record, lacking DNA. Its clone listing holds approximately 150,000 distinct CDR3 sequences. Input material: blood. The J gene is TRBJ2-2, the V gene TRBV5-5; TCRdb's D call, TRBD1, is unchecked because there is no DNA. This receptor was obtained from a human donor with ulcerative colitis or Crohn's disease, or a healthy co-twin of an affected twin (not recorded which). CDR3 residues: CASSPTRIPSTNTGELFF.